This TCR beta chain was captured by sequencing in a study of identifying expanded T cells in peripheral blood (dated by TCRdb to the late 2010s). Study-wide context: Technical replicates were generated by sequencing separate aliquots of the same genomic DNA pool, with four replicates compared pairwise.

Results the study describes overall, beyond this receptor: Across all healthy donors, variance in clone template counts between approximately two-week samples was found to increase significantly with total template count. Both the number of clones called differentially abundant and the false-positive rate were significantly reduced by the beta-binomial model across all healthy-donor time intervals. The authors expected that over much longer intervals, such as months to years, biological variance in healthy repertoires might increase even further. Between technical replicates the binomial model flagged 1 to 1.5 differentially abundant clones, whereas over around 2 weeks the binomial model flagged about 15 and over approximately four weeks around 20.

The immunoSEQ Assay, which uses bias-controlled multiplex PCR amplification of genomic DNA, was used to profile TCRbeta CDR3 regions. The original pipeline was this. The absolute abundance of each unique TCRbeta CDR3 region was quantified after sequences were collapsed and filtered. Differential abundance was tested with two models: a binomial (Fisher-equivalent) model and a beta-binomial model that adds time-dependent variance fitted from healthy donors. Any clone with fewer than 5 combined templates was excluded, and a clone was called differentially abundant if its Benjamini-Hochberg FDR was below 0.01. The form v = (b*log(k)+a)^2 was used to model beta-binomial variance as a function of total template count across the two samples. TCRdb mirrors the immuneACCESS table, restricted to in-frame sequences. Some clones are absent from its copies; in checked studies, under half trace to an unresolved V gene, and the reason for the others is unknown. That table is the source of V, J and clone size, and D and trimming were worked out from the DNA. In all, the sample holds over 75,000 clones, and approximately 88% of those were seen once. The biggest ten clones account for under 4.5% of the sample.

For this chain, trimming is 4 bases at the V end and 3 bases at the J end, and the number of junction bases without a gene match is 9. The CDR3 contains 15 residues, cysteine and phenylalanine counted. Of the read, only the CDR3 DNA is kept; its 45 bases are in frame from base 1. The germline V gene gives CDR1 as SGHRS and CDR2 as YFSETQ. Comments on this clone: Its cognate antigen has yet to be identified. Per-base qualities were not stored, and no clone one base away is much larger.

During the collection period, no immune events, such as infections, were documented for the healthy donors. Time-dependent variance in a beta-binomial model of T-cell clone differential abundance was calibrated using healthy-donor blood repertoires as a training cohort. The training cohort comprised about ten healthy donors, 3 female and 7 male. On average the donors were around 44 years old, and their ages spanned roughly 25 to 65 years. Whole blood, obtained from a commercial supplier, was collected from each healthy donor at three time points spaced around 2 weeks apart. For immunosequencing, genomic DNA was extracted from unsorted whole blood.

The clonotype was recovered from a person between 18 and 69 years old in good health. Sequencing input: blood. This chain joins TRBV5-1 to TRBJ2-7, and 8 junction bases match TRBD2. The encoded CDR3 is CASSPSSGAIYEQYF. The sequenced DNA is TGCGCCAGCAGCCCTAGTAGCGGGGCTATCTACGAGCAGTACTTC.